This T cell receptor (beta chain) was recovered during a study of CD8 T cells in ankylosing spondylitis. This clonotype has just a few counts. The antigen remains unidentified. Germline CDR1 and CDR2: SGHAT and FQNNGV. The CDR3 is made up of 15 amino acids. The V gene end was trimmed by 5 bases and the J gene end by 1 base; junction bases not matched to a gene: 6. General study results and limits: CD8+ cells made up the disease-linked clones, which were relatively rare in peripheral blood. Significantly higher representation of disease-linked clones was reported for matched ankylosing spondylitis synovial fluid. Ankylosing spondylitis blood seemed to carry a telltale TCR beta motif made of eight highly homologous variants.

Quantitative 5'-RACE was performed with molecular barcodes, and it yielded the TCR beta libraries. TCRdb reprocessed the 5' RACE reads via MiXCR and lists one record per CDR3 protein. The sample holds roughly 90,000 distinct CDR3 sequences, 9% seen once. The J gene is TRBJ2-3, the V gene TRBV11-2, with 7 bases fitting TRBD1. The specimen was blood, either unsorted or a sorted T cell fraction (not recorded which). The origin of this receptor is a male donor with ankylosing spondylitis. Here the CDR3 reads CASSTLGGRTDTQYF. The CDR3 DNA reads as TGTGCCAGCAGCACCCTAGGGGGCCGCACAGATACGCAGTATTTT.